These 3 T cell receptor beta chains originate from one sample sequenced in a study of cytomegalovirus exposure and HLA in healthy donors. The PCR had 60 Vbeta and 13 Jbeta primers. Assay: immunoSEQ multiplex PCR; the TCRdb copy retains only in-frame clones and omits some. The sample includes under 250,000 clones, approximately 81% seen only once; the top ten take about 1.2%. Source material: PBMCs. These receptors were obtained from a human donor in good health.

CDR3 in amino acids: CASSLETGRSQPQHF. CDR3 nucleotide sequence: TGTGCCAGCAGCTTAGAGACAGGGCGTTCGCAGCCCCAGCATTTT. The rearrangement uses TRBV11-2 and TRBJ1-5; 7 nucleotides align to TRBD1. Germline V gene lookup returns CDR1 SGHAT and CDR2 FQNNGV. The V gene end was trimmed by 0 bases and the J gene end by 7 bases; junction bases not matched to a gene: 6. The CDR3 runs 15 residues.

This chain connects TRBV12-5 to TRBJ2-7, with TRBD2 matching 10 bases. V lost 7 bases and J lost 6; bases outside the gene matches: 9. CDR1 and CDR2 (germline): LGHNT, FRNRAP. This CDR3 region has 14 residues. The CDR3 loop is CASVLSGRAFEQYF. For the CDR3, the DNA is TGTGCTAGTGTCCTCAGCGGGAGGGCCTTCGAGCAGTACTTC.

The chain has TRBV10-3 and TRBJ2-7; 8 nucleotides align to TRBD1. CDR3 length: 13 residues. The V gene's germline CDR1 is ENHRY and CDR2 SYGVKD. J lost 6 bases, V lost 4 bases, and 5 bases had no gene match. The CDR3 region has the DNA TGTGCCATCAGTGTGGACAGGGATGGCGAGCAGTACTTC. This translates into CAISVDRDGEQYF.